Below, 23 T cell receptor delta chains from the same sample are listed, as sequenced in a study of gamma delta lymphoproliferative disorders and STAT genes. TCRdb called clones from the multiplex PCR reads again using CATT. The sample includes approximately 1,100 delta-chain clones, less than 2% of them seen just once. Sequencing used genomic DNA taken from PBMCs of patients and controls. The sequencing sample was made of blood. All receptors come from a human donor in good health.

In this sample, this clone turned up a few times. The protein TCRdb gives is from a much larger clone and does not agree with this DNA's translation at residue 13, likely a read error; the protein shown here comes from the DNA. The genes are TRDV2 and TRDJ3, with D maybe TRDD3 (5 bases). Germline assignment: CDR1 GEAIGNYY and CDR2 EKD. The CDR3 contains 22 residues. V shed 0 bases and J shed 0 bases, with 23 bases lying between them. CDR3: CACDTIRGLPRVVSWDTRQMFF. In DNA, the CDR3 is TGTGCCTGTGACACCATCCGGGGGCTCCCCCGAGTAGTCTCCTGGGACACCCGACAGATGTTTTTC.

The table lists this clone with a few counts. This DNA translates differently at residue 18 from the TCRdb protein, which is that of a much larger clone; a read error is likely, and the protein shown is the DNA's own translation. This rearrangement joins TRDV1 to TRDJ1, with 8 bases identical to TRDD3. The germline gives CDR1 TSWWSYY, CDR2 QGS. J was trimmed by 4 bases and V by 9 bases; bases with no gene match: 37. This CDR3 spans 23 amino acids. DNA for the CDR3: TGTGCTCTCTGCGGTGGGACCTACCCCGTACTGGGGGCCTCGATAATACGGGTCGATAAACTCATCTTT. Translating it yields CALCGGTYPVLGASIIRVDKLIF.

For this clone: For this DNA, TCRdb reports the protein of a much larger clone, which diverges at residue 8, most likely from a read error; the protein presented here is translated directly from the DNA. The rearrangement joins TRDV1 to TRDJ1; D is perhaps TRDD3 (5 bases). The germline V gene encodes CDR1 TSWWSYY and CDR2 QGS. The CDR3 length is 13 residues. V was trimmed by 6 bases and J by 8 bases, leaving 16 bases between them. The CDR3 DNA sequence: TGTGCTCTTGGAGCTGTGGGGAACCCAAAACTCATCTTT. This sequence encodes CALGAVGNPKLIF.

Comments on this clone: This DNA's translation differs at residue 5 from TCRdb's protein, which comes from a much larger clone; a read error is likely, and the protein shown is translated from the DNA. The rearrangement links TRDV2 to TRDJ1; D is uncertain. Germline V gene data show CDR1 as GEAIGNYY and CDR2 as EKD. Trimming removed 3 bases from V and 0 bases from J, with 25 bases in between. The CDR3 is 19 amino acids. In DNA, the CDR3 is TGTGCCTGTGACTCTCTCTACACCTTGGGTTCTAAGTACACCGATAAACTCATCTTT. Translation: CACDSLYTLGSKYTDKLIF.

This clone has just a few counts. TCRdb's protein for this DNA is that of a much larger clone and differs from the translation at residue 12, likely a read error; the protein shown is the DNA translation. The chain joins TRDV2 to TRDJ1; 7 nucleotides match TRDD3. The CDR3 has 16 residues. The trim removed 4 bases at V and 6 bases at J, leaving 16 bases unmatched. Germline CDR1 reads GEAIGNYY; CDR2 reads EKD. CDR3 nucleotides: TGTGCCTGTGAAGGTGGGGGACTACCTTGCGCCAATAAACTCATCTTT. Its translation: CACEGGGLPCANKLIF.

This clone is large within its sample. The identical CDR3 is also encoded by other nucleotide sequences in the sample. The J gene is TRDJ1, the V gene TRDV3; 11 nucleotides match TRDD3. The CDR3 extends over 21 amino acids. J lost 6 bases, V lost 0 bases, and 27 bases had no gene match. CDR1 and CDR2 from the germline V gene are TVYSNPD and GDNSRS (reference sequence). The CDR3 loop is CAFRPFTLPPLGDIRGHKLIF. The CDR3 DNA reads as TGTGCCTTTAGGCCCTTCACCCTTCCCCCACTGGGGGATATTCGGGGGCATAAACTCATCTTT. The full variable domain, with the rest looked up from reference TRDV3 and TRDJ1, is CDKVTQSSPDQTVASGSEVVLLCTYDTVYSNPDLFWYRIRPDYSFQFVFYGDNSRSEGADFTQGRFSVKHILTQKAFHLVISPVRTEDSATYYCAFRPFTLPPLGDIRGHKLIFGKGTRVTVEP.

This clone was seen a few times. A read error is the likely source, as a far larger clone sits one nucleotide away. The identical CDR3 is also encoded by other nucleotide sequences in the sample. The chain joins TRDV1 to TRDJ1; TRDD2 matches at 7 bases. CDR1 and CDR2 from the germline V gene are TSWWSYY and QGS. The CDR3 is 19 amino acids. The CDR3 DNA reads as TGTGCTCTTGGAGAACTTTCCTTCCTTTCTCCTTCTCGGCCCGATAAACTCATCTTT. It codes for CALGELSFLSPSRPDKLIF.

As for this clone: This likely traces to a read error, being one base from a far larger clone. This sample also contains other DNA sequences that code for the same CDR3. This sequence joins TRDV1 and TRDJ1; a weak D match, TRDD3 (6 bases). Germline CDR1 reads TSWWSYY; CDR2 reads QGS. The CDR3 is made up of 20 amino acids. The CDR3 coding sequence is TGTGCTCTTGGGGGCTCCTATTTCTGGGGAATTGACCAAGGCGCCGATAAACTTATCTTT. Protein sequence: CALGGSYFWGIDQGADKLIF.

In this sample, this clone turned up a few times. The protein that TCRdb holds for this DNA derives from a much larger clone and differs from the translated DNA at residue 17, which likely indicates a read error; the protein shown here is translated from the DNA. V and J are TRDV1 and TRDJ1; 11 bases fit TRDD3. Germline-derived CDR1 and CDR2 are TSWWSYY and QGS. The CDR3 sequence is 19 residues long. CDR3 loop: CALGVVLLLGDTRTDKPIF. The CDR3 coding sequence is TGTGCTCTTGGGGTCGTCCTTCTTTTGGGGGATACGCGGACCGATAAACCCATCTTT.

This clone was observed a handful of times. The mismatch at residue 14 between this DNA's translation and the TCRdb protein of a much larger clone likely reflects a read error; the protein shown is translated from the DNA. The CDR3 nucleotides are TGTGCTCTTGGGGTCGTCCTTCTTTTGGGGGATACGCGGGCCGATAAACTCATCTTT. Protein: CALGVVLLLGDTRADKLIF. This chain links TRDV1 with TRDJ1; the match to TRDD3 covers 11 bases. Per germline, CDR1 TSWWSYY and CDR2 QGS. J was trimmed by 3 bases and V by 4 bases; bases with no gene match: 16. This CDR3 is built from 19 residues.

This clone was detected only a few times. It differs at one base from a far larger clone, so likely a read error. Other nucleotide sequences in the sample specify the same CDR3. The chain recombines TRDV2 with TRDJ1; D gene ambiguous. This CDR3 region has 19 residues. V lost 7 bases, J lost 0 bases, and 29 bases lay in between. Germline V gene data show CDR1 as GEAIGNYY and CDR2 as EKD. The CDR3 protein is CACDPLYTLGSKYTDKLIF. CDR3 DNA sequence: TGTGCCTGCGACCCTCTCTACACCTTGGGTTCTAAGTACACCGATAAACTCATCTTT.

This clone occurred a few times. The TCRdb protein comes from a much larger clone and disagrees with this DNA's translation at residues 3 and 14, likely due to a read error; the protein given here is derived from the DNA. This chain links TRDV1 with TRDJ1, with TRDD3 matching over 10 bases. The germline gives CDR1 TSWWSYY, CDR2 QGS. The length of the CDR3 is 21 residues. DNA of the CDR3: TGTGCTCCTGGGGAAGATGACCTCTCGCCTTACTGGGGGATCTACACCGATAAACTCATCTTT. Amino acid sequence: CAPGEDDLSPYWGIYTDKLIF.

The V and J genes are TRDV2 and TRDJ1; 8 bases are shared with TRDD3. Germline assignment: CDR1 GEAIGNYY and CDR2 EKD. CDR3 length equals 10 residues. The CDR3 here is CAGDTHKLIF. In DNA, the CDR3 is TGTGCTGGGGATACTCATAAACTCATCTTT.

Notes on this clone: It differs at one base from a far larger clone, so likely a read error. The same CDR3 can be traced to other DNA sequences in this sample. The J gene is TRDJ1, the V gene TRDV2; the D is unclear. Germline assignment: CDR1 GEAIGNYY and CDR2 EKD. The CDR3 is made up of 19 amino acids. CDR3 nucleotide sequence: TGTGCCTGTGACCCTCTCTACACCTTGGGTTCTAAGTACACCGATAAACTTATCTTT. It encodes CACDPLYTLGSKYTDKLIF.

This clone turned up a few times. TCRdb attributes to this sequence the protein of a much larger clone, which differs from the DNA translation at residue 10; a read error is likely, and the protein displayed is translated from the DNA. CDR3 residues: CACDTIEILWDPKYTDKLIF. CDR3 in DNA: TGTGCCTGTGACACTATTGAAATACTGTGGGATCCTAAGTACACCGATAAACTCATCTTT. This rearrangement joins TRDV2 to TRDJ1, with D perhaps matching TRDD1 (6 bases). Trimming took off 1 base at V and 0 bases at J, with 26 bases between the two ends. Looked up from germline, CDR1 is GEAIGNYY and CDR2 is EKD. The CDR3 runs 20 residues.

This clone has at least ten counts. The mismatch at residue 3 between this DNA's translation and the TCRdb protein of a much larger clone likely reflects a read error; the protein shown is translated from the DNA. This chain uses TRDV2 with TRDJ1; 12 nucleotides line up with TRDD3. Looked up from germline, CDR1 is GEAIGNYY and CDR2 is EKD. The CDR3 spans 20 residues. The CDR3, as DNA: TGTGCCCGTGACCCGCTTGCAACTGGGGGATACAATCTCCCGACCGATAAACTCATCTTT. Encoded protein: CARDPLATGGYNLPTDKLIF.

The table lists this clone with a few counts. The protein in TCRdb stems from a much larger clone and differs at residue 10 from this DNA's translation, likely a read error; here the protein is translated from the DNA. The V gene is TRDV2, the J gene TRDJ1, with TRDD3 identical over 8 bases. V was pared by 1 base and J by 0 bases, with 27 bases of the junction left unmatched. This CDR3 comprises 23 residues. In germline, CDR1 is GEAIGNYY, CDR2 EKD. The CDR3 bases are TGTGCCTGTGACACACGTGGGGCAATTTCTGGGGGAGCCAGGCCCCCAAACACCGATAAACTCATCTTT. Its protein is CACDTRGAISGGARPPNTDKLIF.

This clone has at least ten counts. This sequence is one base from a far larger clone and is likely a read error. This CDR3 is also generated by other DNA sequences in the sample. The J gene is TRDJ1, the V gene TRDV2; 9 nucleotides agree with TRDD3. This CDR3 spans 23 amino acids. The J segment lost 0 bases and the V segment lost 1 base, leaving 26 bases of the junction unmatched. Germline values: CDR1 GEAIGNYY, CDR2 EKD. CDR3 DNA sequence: TGTGCCTGTGACACACGTGGGGCAATTACTGGGGGAGCTAGGCCCCCAAACACCGATAAACTCATCTTT. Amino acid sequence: CACDTRGAITGGARPPNTDKLIF.

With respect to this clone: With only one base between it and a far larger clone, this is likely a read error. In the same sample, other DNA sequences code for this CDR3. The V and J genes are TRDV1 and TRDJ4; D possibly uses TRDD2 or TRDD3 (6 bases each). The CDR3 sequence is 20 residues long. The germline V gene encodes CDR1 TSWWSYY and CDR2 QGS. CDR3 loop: CALGEGWDPPTVLGARPLIF. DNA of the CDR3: TGTGCTCTCGGGGAAGGGTGGGATCCTCCTACCGTACTGGGAGCCAGACCCCTGATCTTT.

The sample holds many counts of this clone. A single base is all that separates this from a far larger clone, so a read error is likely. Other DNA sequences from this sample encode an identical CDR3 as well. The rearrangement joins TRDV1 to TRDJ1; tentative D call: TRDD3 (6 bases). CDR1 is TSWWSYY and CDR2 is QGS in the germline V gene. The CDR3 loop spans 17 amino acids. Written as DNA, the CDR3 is TGTGCCCTTGGGGACCCGGTTCGGGGGAGAGGCACCGATAAACTCATCTTT. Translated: CALGDPVRGRGTDKLIF.

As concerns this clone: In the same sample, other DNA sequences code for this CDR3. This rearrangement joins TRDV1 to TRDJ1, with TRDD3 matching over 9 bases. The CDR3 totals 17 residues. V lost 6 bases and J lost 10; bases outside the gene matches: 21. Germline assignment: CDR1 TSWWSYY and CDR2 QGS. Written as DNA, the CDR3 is TGTGCTCTTGGAACTCGCTTGCTTATACTGGGGGACAGGGCACTCATCTTT. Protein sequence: CALGTRLLILGDRALIF.

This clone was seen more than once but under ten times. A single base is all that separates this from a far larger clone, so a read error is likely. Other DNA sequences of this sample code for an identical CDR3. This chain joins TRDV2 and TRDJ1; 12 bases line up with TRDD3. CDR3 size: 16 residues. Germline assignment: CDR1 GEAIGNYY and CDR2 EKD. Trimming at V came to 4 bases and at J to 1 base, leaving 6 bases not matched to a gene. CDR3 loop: CACDSLLGDTTDKLIF. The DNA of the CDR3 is TGTGCCTGTGATAGTTTACTGGGGGATACCACCGATAAACTCATCTTT.

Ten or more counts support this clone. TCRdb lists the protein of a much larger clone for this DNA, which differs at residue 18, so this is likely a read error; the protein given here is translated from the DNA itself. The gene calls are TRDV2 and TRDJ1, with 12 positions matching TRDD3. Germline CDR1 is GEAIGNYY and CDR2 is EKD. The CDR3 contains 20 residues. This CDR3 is CACDPLATGGYNLPTDKPIF. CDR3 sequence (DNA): TGTGCCTGTGACCCGCTTGCAACTGGGGGATACAATCTCCCGACCGATAAACCCATCTTT.